Listed below are T cell receptor beta chains from one sample, sequenced in a study of T cell responses to AZD1222 COVID-19 vaccine. Sequenced by immunoSEQ multiplex PCR; TCRdb stores in-frame clones only, minus some. In the table there are about 84,000 clones, nearly 90% of which are singletons. The sequenced sample was peripheral blood, obtained on day 0 of AZD1222 vaccination. These receptor sequences come from an adult in good health. CDR3s include the opening cysteine and the closing phenylalanine or tryptophan. The D gene is left open where the match is weak. Clone size appears in some rows only: once, few, many, or a class for an expanded clone.

.	TRBV3-1/TRBV3-2	14	.	TRBJ1-1	CASRQRDADTEAFF	TGTGCCAGCAGGCAGCGGGACGCCGACACTGAAGCTTTCTTT
.	TRBV6-1	15	TRBD2	TRBJ2-3	CASSEAPGSGRFGYF	TGTGCCAGCAGTGAAGCGCCGGGTAGCGGGAGGTTTGGGTATTTT
.	TRBV13	15	TRBD1	TRBJ1-3	CASSLDRTGGNTIYF	TGTGCCAGCAGCTTAGACCGGACAGGGGGAAACACCATATATTTT
.	TRBV3-1/TRBV3-2	12	.	TRBJ2-7	CASSHQDYEQYF	TGTGCCAGCAGCCACCAAGACTACGAGCAGTACTTC
.	TRBV7-2	15	.	TRBJ2-5	CASSLAGLYQETQYF	TGTGCCAGCAGCTTGGCGGGCCTGTACCAAGAGACCCAGTACTTC
.	TRBV7-8	15	TRBD2	TRBJ2-1	CASSRESGRYNEQFF	TGTGCCAGCAGCCGAGAGAGCGGGAGGTACAATGAGCAGTTCTTC
few	TRBV21-1	15	.	TRBJ1-4	CASLRAGALNEKLFF	TGTGCCAGCCTGCGGGCGGGGGCGCTTAATGAAAAACTGTTTTTT
.	TRBV5-5	12	.	TRBJ1-2	CASSFSQLGYTF	TGTGCCAGCAGCTTTTCGCAGTTGGGCTACACCTTC
once	TRBV9	15	TRBD2	TRBJ2-1	CASSVSSGRGNEQFF	TGTGCCAGCAGCGTAAGTAGCGGGAGGGGGAATGAGCAGTTCTTC
.	TRBV30	15	.	TRBJ1-2	CAGEGVTGANYGYTF	TGTGCTGGGGAAGGGGTAACTGGGGCCAACTATGGCTACACCTTC
few	TRBV7-8	16	TRBD1	TRBJ1-4	CASSLAAGGWGEKLFF	TGTGCCAGCAGCTTAGCGGCAGGGGGATGGGGTGAAAAACTGTTTTTT
few	TRBV12-5	16	.	TRBJ1-1	CASALILAVEGGVAFF	TGTGCTAGTGCCCTCATACTGGCCGTTGAGGGCGGGGTGGCTTTCTTT
.	TRBV13	15	.	TRBJ2-5	CASSLNLQVRETQYF	TGTGCCAGCAGCTTAAATCTTCAGGTTCGAGAGACCCAGTACTTC
.	TRBV4-2	14	TRBD2	TRBJ2-5	CASRLAGARETQYF	TGTGCCAGCAGACTAGCGGGAGCACGAGAGACCCAGTACTTC
.	TRBV12-3/TRBV12-4	11	.	TRBJ2-1	CASSRLNEQFF	TGTGCCAGCAGTAGGCTAAATGAGCAGTTCTTC
.	TRBV19	15	.	TRBJ1-6	CASSIPGTLPSPLHF	TGTGCCAGTAGTATTCCCGGGACACTACCTTCACCCCTCCACTTT
.	TRBV6-4	13	.	TRBJ1-5	CASSTQGGQPQHF	TGTGCCAGCAGTACACAGGGAGGGCAGCCCCAGCATTTT
.	TRBV30	13	.	TRBJ1-4	CAWSWTTNEKLFF	TGTGCCTGGAGTTGGACAACTAATGAAAAACTGTTTTTT
.	TRBV5-1	15	TRBD2	TRBJ2-1	CASRRGRSSYNEQFF	TGCGCCAGCAGACGCGGGAGGAGCTCCTACAATGAGCAGTTCTTC
.	TRBV10-3	13	.	TRBJ2-1	CAISPREDNEQFF	TGTGCCATCAGTCCCAGAGAGGACAATGAGCAGTTCTTC
.	TRBV7-9	15	TRBD1	TRBJ1-1	CASSLATGRRTEAFF	TGTGCCAGCAGCTTAGCGACAGGGAGACGCACTGAAGCTTTCTTT
.	TRBV30	11	.	TRBJ1-2	CAWSRRLGYTF	TGTGCCTGGAGCCGAAGGTTGGGCTACACCTTC
.	TRBV9	17	TRBD2	TRBJ2-2	CASTLASGDAGTGELFF	TGTGCCAGCACCCTAGCTAGCGGGGATGCAGGAACCGGGGAGCTGTTTTTT
.	TRBV6-5	15	.	TRBJ1-4	CASSPTQGPWEKLFF	TGTGCCAGCAGTCCAACTCAGGGCCCGTGGGAAAAACTGTTTTTT